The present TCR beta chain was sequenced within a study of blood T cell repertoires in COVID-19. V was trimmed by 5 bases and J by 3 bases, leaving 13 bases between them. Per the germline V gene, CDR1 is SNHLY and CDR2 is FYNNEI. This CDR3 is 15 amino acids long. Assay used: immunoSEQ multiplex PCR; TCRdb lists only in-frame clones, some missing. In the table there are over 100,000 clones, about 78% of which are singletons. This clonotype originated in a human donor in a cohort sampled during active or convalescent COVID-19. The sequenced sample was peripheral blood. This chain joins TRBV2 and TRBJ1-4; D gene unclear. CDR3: CASSHAATPNEKLFF. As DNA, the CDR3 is TGTGCCAGCAGTCACGCGGCCACTCCTAATGAAAAACTGTTTTTT.